One and the same sample provided the 3 T cell receptor beta chains below, sequenced in a study of beta chain bispecific antibodies for T cell cancers. For these receptors, no antigen is known. MiXCR was run by TCRdb on the 5' RACE reads, yielding one entry per CDR3 protein. The table has some 17,000 distinct CDR3 sequences, approximately 2% seen once. Blood mononuclear cells were expanded for 3 days using either OKT3 anti-CD3 antibody or CD3/CD28 beads. Findings of the study overall: Most targeted TRBV signal came from the leukemia cell line cells, not normal T cells.

Sample: healthy donor T cells cultured with leukemia cells. The receptors were gathered from a human donor in good health. Some clones in this sample may be carry-over from other donors' samples.

The rearrangement uses TRBV6-6 and TRBJ2-1, with 14 bases that match TRBD2. CDR1 is MNHNY, CDR2 SVGAGI, per germline (reference sequence). The CDR3 consists of 15 residues. V gave up 5 bases and J gave up 6 bases; unmatched junction bases: 3. CDR3 nucleotides: TGTGCCAGCAGTGGGACTAGCGGGGGATTCAATGAGCAGTTCTTC. This gives the protein CASSGTSGGFNEQFF.

This clonotype was counted at least ten times. This rearrangement joins TRBV20-1 to TRBJ1-2, with D uncertain. V lost 3 bases and J 6 bases, leaving 14 bases between the germline ends. The germline V gene has CDR1 DFQATT and CDR2 SNEGSKA (reference sequence). The length of the CDR3 is 13 residues. The CDR3 coding sequence is TGCAGTGCTAGGGGGTCGGGAGGGAATGGCTACACCTTC. As protein: CSARGSGGNGYTF.

This clonotype was recorded at least ten times. The chain is built from TRBV27 and TRBJ2-7, with D tentatively TRBD1 (5 bases). Trimming took 4 bases from V and 11 from J, leaving 18 bases between them. Germline CDR1 MNHEY, CDR2 SMNVEV (reference sequence). This CDR3 region has 13 residues. CDR3 nucleotide sequence: TGTGCCAGCAGTTCAGGCCAAAGGGGCCCAGAGTACTTC. Translating gives CASSSGQRGPEYF.